The T cell receptor (beta chain) under discussion was sequenced for a study of T-cell reconstitution after alpha-beta-depleted transplantation in children (dated by TCRdb to 2016 to 2018). About the investigation overall: T-cell immune reconstitution after TCRalphabeta/CD19-depleted allogeneic hematopoietic cell transplantation in children was quantitatively tracked in the study by means of TCR repertoire profiling.

For this clonotype: No antigen is known for it. Base qualities are not provided; no much larger clone lies one nucleotide away.

Study-level results and caveats: Over subsequent months, a decline in hyperexpanded clone frequencies was noted, and after one year, T-cell counts and TCRbeta diversity were mostly ascribed to newly produced T cells. About two months after transplant, the apparently early recovery of alphabetaT-cell counts reportedly depended on just several hundred clones that had expanded rapidly and came from non-depleted graft cells. In some patients, high TCRbeta diversity at day 60 was attributed to recipient T cells and intrathymic progenitors that had survived conditioning.

The germline V gene (reference sequence) specifies PRHDT as CDR1 and FYEKMQ as CDR2. Trimming accounts for 5 bases at V and 5 bases at J, while the number of junction bases matched to no gene is 6. The CDR3, from cysteine to phenylalanine, totals 16 residues. Left in the record is the CDR3 DNA by itself, 48 bases read in frame from the first base. Library preparation employed PCR. Data came from an Illumina HiSeq 2500. TCR library preparation used molecular barcoding, with unique molecular identifiers applied to normalize quantification of the TCRbeta repertoire. The public reads were quality trimmed at Q25 with fastp and then assembled into clones with MiXCR by TCRdb, keeping productive beta chains. CDR3 protein duplicates are merged, each entry listing the most common genes and DNA. The sample has 800,000 to 1,000,000 distinct CDR3 sequences on record, roughly 29% of them singletons. Of the sample, over 25% falls within the top ten clones.

The intended sense of this specimen's treatment or condition label: allogeneic hematopoietic cell transplantation with graft depleted of TCRalphabeta T cells and CD19 B cells. The transplant recipients were children given TCRalphabeta/CD19-depleted allogeneic hematopoietic cell grafts. The TCR comes from a boy under two years old who had a stem cell transplant for SCID, so the T cells may come from the graft donor. Specimen: PBMCs, mostly from graft donor cells, collected 360 days after TCRalphabeta/CD19-depleted stem cell transplant. The chain employs TRBV13 and TRBJ2-2; TRBD2 matches 12 bases in the middle. The CDR3 is CASSILAGGLTGELFF. The DNA reads as follows: TGTGCCAGCAGCATACTAGCGGGGGGCTTAACCGGGGAGCTGTTTTTT. Supplemented by the reference TRBV13 and TRBJ2-2 proteins around the CDR3, the complete variable domain is AAGVIQSPRHLIKEKRETATLKCYPIPRHDTVYWYQQGPGQDPQFLISFYEKMQSDKGSIPDRFSAQQFSDYHSELNMSSLELGDSALYFCASSILAGGLTGELFFGEGSRLTVL.